The sequence of this T cell receptor beta chain was determined in a study of T-cell reconstitution after alpha-beta-depleted transplantation in children. This sample's TCRbeta library carried unique molecular identifier barcodes. TCRdb re-analysed the PCR reads in MiXCR, keeping a single row per CDR3 protein. The sample lists hundreds of thousands of distinct CDR3 sequences, under 30% seen once, with around 14% in the top ten. This clonotype has a handful of counts. The target antigen is unknown. General study results and limits: Surviving recipient T cells and thymic progenitors produced the high day-60 TCRbeta diversity seen in some patients. The authors attributed T-cell counts and diversity one year after transplant mostly to newly produced T cells. As was reported, about two months after transplant, alpha-beta T cells came from several hundred expanded graft clones.

Germline CDR1 reads MNHEY; CDR2 reads SVGAGI. Trimming took off 2 bases at V and 2 bases at J, with 12 bases between the two ends. This CDR3 has 15 residues. The sample in question was PBMCs, mostly from graft donor cells, obtained 360 days after TCRalphabeta/CD19-depleted stem cell transplant. This TCR was recovered from a boy younger than two who had a stem cell transplant for acute myeloid leukemia, so the T cells may come from the graft donor. The chain has TRBV6-5 and TRBJ2-5; perhaps TRBD1 as D (5 bases). CDR3 protein: CASSYLGHLQETQYF. CDR3 DNA sequence: TGTGCCAGCAGTTACCTAGGACACCTACAAGAGACCCAGTACTTC.